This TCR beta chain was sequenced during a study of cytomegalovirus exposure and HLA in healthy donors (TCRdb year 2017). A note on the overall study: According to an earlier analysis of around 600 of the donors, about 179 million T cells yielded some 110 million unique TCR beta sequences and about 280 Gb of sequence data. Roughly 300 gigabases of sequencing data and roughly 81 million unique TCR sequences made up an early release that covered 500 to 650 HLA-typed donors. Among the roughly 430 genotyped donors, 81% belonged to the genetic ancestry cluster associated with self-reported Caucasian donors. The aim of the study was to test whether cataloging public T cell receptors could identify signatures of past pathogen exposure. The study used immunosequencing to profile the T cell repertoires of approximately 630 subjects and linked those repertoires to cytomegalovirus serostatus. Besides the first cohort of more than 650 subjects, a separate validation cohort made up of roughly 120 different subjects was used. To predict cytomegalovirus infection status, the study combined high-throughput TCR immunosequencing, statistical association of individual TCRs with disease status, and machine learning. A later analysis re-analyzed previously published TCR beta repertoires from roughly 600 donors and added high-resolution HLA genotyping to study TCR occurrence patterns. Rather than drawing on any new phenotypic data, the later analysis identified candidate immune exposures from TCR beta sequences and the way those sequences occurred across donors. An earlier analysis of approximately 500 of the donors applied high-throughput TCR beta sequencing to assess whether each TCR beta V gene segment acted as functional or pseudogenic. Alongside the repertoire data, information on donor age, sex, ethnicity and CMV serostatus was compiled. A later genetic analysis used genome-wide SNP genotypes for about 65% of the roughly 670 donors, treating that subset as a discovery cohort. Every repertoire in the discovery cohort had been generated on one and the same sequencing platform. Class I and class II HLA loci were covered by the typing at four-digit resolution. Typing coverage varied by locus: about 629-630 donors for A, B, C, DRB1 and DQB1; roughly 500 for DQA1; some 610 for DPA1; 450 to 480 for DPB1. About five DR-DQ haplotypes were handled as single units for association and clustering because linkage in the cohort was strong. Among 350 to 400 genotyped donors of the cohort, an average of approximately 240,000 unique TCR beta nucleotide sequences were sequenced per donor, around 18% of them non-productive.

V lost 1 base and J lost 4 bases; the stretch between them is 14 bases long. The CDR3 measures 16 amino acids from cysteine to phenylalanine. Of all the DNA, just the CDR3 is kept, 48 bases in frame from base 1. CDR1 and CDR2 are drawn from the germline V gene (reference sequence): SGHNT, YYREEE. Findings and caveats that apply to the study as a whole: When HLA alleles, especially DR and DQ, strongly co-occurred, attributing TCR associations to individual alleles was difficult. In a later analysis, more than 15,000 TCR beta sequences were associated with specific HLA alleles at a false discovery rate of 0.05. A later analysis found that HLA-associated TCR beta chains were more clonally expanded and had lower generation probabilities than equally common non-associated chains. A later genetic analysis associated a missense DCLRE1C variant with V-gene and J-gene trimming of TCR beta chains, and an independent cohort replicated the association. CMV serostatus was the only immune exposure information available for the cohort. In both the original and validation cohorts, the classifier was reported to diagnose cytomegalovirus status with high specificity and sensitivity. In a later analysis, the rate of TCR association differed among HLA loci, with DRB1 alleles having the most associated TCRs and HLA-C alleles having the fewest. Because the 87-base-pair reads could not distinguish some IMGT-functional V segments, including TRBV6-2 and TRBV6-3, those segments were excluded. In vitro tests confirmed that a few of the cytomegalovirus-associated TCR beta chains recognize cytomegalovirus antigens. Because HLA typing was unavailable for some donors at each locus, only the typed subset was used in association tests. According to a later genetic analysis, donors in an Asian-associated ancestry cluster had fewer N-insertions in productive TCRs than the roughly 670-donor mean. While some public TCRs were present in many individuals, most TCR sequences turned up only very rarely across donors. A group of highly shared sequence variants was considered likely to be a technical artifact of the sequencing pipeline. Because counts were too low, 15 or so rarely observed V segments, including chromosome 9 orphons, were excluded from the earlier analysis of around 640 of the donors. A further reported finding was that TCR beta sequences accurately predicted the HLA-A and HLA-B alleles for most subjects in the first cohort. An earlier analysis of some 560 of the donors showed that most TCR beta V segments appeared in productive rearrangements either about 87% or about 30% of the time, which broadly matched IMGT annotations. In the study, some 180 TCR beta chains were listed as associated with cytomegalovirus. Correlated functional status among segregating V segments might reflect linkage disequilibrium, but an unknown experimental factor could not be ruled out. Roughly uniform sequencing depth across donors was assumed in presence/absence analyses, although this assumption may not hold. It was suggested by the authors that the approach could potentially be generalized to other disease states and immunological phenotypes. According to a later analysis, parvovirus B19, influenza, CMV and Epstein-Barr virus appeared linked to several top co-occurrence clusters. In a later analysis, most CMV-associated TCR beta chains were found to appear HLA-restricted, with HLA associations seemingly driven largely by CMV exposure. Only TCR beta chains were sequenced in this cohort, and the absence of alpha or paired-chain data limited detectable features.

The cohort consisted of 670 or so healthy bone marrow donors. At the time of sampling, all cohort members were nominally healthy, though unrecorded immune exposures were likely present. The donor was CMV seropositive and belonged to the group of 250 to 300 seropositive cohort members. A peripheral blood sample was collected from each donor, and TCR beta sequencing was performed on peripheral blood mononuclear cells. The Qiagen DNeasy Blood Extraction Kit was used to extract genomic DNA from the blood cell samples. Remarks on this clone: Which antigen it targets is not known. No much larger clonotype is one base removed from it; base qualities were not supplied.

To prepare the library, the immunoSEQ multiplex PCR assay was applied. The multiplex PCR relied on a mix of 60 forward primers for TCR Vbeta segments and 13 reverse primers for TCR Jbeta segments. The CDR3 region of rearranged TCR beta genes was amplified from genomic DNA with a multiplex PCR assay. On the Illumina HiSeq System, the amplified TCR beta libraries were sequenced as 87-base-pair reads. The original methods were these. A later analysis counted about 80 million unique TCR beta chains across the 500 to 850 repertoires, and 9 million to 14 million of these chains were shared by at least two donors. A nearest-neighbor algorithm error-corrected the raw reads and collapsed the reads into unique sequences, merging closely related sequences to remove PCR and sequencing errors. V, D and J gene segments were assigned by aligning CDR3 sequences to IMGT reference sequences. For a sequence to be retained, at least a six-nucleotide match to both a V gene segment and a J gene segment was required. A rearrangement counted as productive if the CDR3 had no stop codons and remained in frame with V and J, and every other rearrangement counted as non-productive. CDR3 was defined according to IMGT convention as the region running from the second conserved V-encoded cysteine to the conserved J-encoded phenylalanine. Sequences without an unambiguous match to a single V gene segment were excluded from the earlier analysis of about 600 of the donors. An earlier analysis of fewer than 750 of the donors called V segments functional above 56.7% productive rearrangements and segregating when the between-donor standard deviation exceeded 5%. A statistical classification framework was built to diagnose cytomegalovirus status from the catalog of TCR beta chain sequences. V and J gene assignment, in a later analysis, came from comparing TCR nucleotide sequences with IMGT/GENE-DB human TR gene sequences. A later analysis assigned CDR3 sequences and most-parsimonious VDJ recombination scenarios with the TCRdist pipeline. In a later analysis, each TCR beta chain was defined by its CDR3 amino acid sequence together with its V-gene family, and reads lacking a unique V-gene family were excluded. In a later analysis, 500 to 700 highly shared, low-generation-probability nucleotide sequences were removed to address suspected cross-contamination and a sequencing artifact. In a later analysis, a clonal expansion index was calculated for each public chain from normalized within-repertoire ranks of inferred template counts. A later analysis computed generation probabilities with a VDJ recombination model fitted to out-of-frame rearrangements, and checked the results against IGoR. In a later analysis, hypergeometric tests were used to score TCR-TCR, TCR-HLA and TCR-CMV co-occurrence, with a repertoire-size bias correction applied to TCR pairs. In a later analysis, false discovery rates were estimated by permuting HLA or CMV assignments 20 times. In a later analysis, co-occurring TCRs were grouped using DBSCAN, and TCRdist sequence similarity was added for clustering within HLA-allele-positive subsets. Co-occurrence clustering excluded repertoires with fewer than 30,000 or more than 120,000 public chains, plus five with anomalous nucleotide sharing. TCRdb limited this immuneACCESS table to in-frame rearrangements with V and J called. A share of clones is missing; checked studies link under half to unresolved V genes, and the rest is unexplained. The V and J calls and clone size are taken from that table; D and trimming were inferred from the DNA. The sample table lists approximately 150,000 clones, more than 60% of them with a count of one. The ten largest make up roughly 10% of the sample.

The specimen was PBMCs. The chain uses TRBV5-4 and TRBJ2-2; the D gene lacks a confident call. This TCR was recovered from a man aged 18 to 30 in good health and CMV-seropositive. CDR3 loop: CASSLWSLRSTGELFF. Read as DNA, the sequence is TGTGCCAGCAGCTTGTGGAGTCTACGTTCCACCGGGGAGCTGTTTTTT.